This TCR beta chain appears in the sequencing data of a study of PD-1 blockade in classical Hodgkin lymphoma. Each patient experienced a relapse that followed autologous stem cell transplantation, and brentuximab vedotin exposure varied. Patients' outcomes at their best amounted to complete response, partial response or progressive disease. Points on this clone: Its antigen is unidentified.

V lost 5 bases to trimming and J lost 3 bases; unmatched junction nucleotides: 14. Germline values: CDR1 SEHNR, CDR2 FQNEAQ (reference sequence). The CDR3 has 17 amino acids. The repertoire was sequenced with immunoSEQ multiplex PCR; TCRdb's copy has only in-frame clones and lacks some. The profile shows about 41,000 clones, 76% of them singletons. Study-wide findings and caveats: Newly diagnosed and completely responding patients shared comparable baseline diversity. Differences between repertoires have undefined causes, possibly disease activity or prior therapy. Significant TCR diversity gains by C4D1 occurred in CD4+ but not CD8+ cells.

The J gene is TRBJ2-3, the V gene TRBV7-9; 7 bases match TRBD1. This receptor was identified in a human donor with classical Hodgkin lymphoma. The source material was peripheral blood mononuclear cells (PBMCs), sampled at baseline. CDR3 nucleotide sequence: TGTGCCAGCAGCCTCACGCCTAGGGGGCAAGGGACAGATACGCAGTATTTT. Translated: CASSLTPRGQGTDTQYF. Drawing the rest from reference TRBV7-9 and TRBJ2-3, the complete variable domain is DTGVSQNPRHKITKRGQNVTFRCDPISEHNRLYWYRQTLGQGPEFLTYFQNEAQLEKSRLLSDRFSAERPKGSFSTLEIQRTEQGDSAMYLCASSLTPRGQGTDTQYFGPGTRLTVL.